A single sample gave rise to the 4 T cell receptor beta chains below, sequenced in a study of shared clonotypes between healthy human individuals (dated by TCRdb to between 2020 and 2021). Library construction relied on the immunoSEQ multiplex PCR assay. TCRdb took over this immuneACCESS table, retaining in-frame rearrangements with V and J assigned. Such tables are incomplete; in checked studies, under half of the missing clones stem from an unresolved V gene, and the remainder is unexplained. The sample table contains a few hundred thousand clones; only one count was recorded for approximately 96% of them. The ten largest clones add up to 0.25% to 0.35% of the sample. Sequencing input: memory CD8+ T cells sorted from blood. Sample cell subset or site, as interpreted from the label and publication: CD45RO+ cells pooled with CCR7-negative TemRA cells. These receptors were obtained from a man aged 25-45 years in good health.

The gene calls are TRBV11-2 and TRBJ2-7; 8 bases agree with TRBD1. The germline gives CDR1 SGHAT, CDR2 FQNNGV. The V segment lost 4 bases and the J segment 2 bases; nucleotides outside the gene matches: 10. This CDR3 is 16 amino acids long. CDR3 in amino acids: CASSSLRGQVTYEQYF. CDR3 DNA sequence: TGTGCCAGCAGCTCCCTGCGGGGACAGGTCACCTACGAGCAGTACTTC.

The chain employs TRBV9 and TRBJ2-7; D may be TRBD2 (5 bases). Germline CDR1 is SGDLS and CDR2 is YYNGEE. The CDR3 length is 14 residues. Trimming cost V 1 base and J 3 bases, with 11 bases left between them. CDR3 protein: CASSVSPSLYEQYF. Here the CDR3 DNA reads TGTGCCAGCAGCGTATCCCCTAGCCTCTACGAGCAGTACTTC.

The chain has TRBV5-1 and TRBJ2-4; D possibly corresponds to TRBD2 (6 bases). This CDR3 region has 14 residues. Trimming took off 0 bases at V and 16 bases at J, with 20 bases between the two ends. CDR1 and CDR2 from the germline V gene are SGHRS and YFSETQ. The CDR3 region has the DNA TGCGCCAGCAGCTTGGGACTAGGAGAGGACGGGGGATACTTC. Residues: CASSLGLGEDGGYF.

The CDR3 DNA sequence: TGTGCCAGCAGAGGGACAGGGGAGAGCGGCTACACCTTC. It is translated as CASRGTGESGYTF. The chain joins TRBV6-5 to TRBJ1-2, with TRBD1 identical over 10 bases. CDR3 size: 13 residues. V shed 6 bases and J 8 bases; nucleotides not matched to a gene: 6. Germline CDR1 MNHEY, CDR2 SVGAGI.